This is a list of T cell receptor beta chains from one sample in a study of blood T cell repertoires in COVID-19. Sequencing was performed with immunoSEQ multiplex PCR; in TCRdb, only in-frame clones are kept and a portion is missing. The data show 150,000 or so clones, more than 80% seen once. Sequenced material: peripheral blood. Every receptor here comes from a human donor with acute or convalescent COVID-19. The donor label of this sample is uncertain. Both conserved end residues are part of each CDR3. A D gene is named only where the DNA matches it firmly. Clone size is given for some rows only: seen once, a few or many times, or a class if the clone is expanded.

D	J	size	V	CDR3	DNA
NA	TRBJ1-4	NA	TRBV6-5	CASKRAEKLFF	TGTGCCAGCAAGAGGGCTGAAAAACTGTTTTTT
NA	TRBJ1-2	NA	TRBV7-9	CASSLAGSGYTF	TGTGCCAGCAGCTTAGCGGGCAGTGGCTACACCTTC
TRBD1	TRBJ1-6	NA	TRBV11-2	CASSQTGENSPLHF	TGTGCCAGCAGCCAAACAGGGGAGAATTCACCCCTCCACTTT
TRBD1	TRBJ1-3	NA	TRBV6-5	CASSLTGGEGNTIYF	TGTGCCAGCAGTCTCACAGGGGGCGAAGGAAACACCATATATTTT
TRBD1	TRBJ1-2	NA	TRBV6-6	CASRTGSLYGYTF	TGTGCCAGCAGGACAGGGAGTCTCTATGGCTACACCTTC
NA	TRBJ2-7	NA	TRBV2	CASSETGYEQYF	TGTGCCAGCAGTGAAACAGGCTACGAGCAGTACTTC
NA	TRBJ1-3	NA	TRBV18	CASSPRGPEGNTIYF	TGTGCCAGCTCACCACGGGGGCCGGAGGGAAACACCATATATTTT
TRBD1	TRBJ2-5	NA	TRBV11-1	CASSSWGQGQETQYF	TGTGCCAGCAGCTCTTGGGGACAGGGCCAAGAGACCCAGTACTTC
NA	TRBJ1-2	NA	TRBV10-2	CASSESRVYGYTF	TGCGCCAGCAGTGAGTCTCGGGTCTATGGCTACACCTTC
NA	TRBJ1-2	NA	TRBV6-5	CASSYGRGNYGYTF	TGTGCCAGCAGTTACGGCCGGGGAAACTATGGCTACACCTTC
NA	TRBJ1-5	NA	TRBV19	CASQPQGMGNQPQHF	TGTGCCAGTCAACCTCAGGGTATGGGCAATCAGCCCCAGCATTTT
TRBD2	TRBJ2-1	NA	TRBV5-1	CASSPGGTSRSYNEQFF	TGCGCCAGCAGCCCGGGGGGTACTAGTCGGTCCTACAATGAGCAGTTCTTC
TRBD1	TRBJ2-3	NA	TRBV6-6	CASSYSPGQGRNTQYF	TGTGCCAGCAGTTACTCCCCGGGACAGGGGAGAAATACGCAGTATTTT
TRBD1	TRBJ1-1	NA	TRBV28	CASSLYRGPNTEAFF	TGTGCCAGCAGTTTATATAGGGGGCCGAACACTGAAGCTTTCTTT
NA	TRBJ1-6	NA	TRBV19	CASTRTFHNSPLHF	TGTGCCAGTACCCGGACATTCCATAATTCACCCCTCCACTTT
NA	TRBJ1-6	NA	TRBV7-2	CASKGLISSYNSPLHF	TGTGCCAGCAAAGGACTCATCAGCTCCTATAATTCACCCCTCCACTTT
TRBD1	TRBJ1-4	once	TRBV30	CAWRSWGTAANEKLFF	TGTGCCTGGAGGAGTTGGGGGACAGCGGCTAATGAAAAACTGTTTTTT
TRBD1	TRBJ1-5	NA	TRBV24-1	CATNSGTGNQPQHF	TGTGCCACCAACTCCGGGACAGGGAATCAGCCCCAGCATTTT
NA	TRBJ2-2	NA	TRBV5-5	CASSFGAGRNTGELFF	TGTGCCAGCAGCTTTGGTGCGGGAAGAAACACCGGGGAGCTGTTTTTT
NA	TRBJ1-2	NA	TRBV25-1	CASSGAGRANYGYTF	TGTGCCAGCAGTGGAGCAGGCAGAGCTAACTATGGCTACACCTTC